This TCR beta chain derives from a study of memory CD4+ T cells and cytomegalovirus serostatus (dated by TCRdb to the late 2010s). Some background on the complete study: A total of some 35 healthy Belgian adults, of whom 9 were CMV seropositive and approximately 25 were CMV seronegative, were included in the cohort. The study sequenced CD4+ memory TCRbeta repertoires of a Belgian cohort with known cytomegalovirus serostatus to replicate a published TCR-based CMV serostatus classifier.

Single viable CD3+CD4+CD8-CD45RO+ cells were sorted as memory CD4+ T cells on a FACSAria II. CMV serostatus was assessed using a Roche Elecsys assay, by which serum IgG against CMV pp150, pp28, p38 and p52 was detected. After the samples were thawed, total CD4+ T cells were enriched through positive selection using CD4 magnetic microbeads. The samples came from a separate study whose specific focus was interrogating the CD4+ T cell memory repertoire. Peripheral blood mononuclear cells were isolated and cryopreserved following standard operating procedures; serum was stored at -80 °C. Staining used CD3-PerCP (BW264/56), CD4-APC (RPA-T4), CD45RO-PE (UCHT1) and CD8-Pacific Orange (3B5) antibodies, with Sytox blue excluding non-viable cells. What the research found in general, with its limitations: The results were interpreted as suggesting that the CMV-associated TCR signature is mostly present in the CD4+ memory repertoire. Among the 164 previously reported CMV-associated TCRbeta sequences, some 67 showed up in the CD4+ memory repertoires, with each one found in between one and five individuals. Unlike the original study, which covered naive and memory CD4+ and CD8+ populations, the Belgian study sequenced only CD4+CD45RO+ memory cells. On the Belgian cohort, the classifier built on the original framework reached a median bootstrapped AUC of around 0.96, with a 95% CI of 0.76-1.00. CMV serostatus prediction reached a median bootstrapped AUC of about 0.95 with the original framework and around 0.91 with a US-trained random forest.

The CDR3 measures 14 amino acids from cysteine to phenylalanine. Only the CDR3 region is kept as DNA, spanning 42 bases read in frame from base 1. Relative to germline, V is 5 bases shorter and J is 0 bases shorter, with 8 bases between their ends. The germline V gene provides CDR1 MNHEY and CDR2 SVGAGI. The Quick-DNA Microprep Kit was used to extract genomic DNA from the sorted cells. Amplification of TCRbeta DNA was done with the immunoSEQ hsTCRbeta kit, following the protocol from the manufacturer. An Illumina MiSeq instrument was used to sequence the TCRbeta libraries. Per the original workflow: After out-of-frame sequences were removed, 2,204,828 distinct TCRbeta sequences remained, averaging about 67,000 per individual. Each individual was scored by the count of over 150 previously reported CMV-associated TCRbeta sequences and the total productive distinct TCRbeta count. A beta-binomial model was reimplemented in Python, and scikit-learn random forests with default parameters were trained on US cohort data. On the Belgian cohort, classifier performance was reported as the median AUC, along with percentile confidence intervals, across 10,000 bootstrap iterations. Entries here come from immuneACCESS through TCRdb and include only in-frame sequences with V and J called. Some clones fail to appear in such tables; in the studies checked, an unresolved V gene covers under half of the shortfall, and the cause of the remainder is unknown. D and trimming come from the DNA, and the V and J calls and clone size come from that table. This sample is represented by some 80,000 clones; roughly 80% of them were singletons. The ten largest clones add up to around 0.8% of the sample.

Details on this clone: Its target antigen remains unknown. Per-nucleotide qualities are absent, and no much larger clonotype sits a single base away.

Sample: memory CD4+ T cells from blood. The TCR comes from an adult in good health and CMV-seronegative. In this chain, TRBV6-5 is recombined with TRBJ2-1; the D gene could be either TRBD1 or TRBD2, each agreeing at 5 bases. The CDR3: CASSRDRSYNEQFF. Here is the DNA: TGTGCCAGCAGTAGGGACCGCTCCTACAATGAGCAGTTCTTC.